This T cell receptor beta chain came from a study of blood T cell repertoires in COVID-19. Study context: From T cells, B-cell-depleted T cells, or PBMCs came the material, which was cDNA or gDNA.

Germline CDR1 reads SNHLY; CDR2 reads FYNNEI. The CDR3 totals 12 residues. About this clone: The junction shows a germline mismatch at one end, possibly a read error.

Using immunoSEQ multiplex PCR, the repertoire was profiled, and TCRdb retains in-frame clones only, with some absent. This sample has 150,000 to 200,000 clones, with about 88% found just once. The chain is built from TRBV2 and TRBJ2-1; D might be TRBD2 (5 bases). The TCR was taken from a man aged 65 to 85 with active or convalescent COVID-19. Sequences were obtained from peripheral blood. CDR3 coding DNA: TGTGCCAGCAGTGAATCGCACATTCGAGGGATCTTC. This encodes CASSESHIRGIF. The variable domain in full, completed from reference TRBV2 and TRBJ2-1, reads EPEVTQTPSHQVTQMGQEVILRCVPISNHLYFYWYRQILGQKVEFLVSFYNNEISEKSEIFDDQFSVERPDGSNFTLKIRSTKLEDSAMYFCASSESHIRGIFGPGTRLTVL.